This T cell receptor (beta chain) was sequenced during a study of blood T cell repertoires in COVID-19. Per the authors' pipeline: Amplification from reference gene primers served as the basis for estimated nucleated cell counts. Measured with immunoSEQ multiplex PCR; TCRdb has only the in-frame clones, and not every one. The V and J calls and clone size were taken over from that table, and D and trimming were inferred from the DNA. The sample has about 150,000 clones, around four fifths seen once. Participants' reported clinical history set cohort assignment. Sequenced: PBMCs or T cells enriched from blood (not recorded which). The source of this sequence is a woman aged 40 to 55 who had recovered from COVID-19.

The CDR3 loop is CASSELAGTANEQFF. In DNA, the CDR3 is TGTGCCAGCTCAGAACTAGCGGGAACTGCCAATGAGCAGTTCTTC. The chain uses TRBV6-5 and TRBJ2-1; 10 nucleotides agree with TRBD2. The length of the CDR3 is 15 residues. Germline V gene lookup returns CDR1 MNHEY and CDR2 SVGAGI. The V gene end was trimmed by 8 bases and the J gene end by 6 bases; junction bases not matched to a gene: 10.